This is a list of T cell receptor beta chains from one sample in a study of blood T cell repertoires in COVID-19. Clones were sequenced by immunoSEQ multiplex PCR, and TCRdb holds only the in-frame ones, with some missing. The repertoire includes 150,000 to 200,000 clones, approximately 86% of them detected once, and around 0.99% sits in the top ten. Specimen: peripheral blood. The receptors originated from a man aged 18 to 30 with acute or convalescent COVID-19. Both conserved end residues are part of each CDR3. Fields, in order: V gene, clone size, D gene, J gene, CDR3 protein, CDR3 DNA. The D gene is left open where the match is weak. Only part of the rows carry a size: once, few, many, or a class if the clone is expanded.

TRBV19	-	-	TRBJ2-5	CASSIGGGETQYF	TGTGCCAGTAGTATAGGAGGGGGTGAGACCCAGTACTTC
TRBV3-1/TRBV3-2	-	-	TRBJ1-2	CASREQGANYGYTF	TGTGCCTCACGGGAACAGGGAGCGAACTATGGCTACACCTTC
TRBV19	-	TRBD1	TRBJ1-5	CASKRTGNQPQHF	TGTGCCTCCAAGCGGACAGGGAATCAGCCCCAGCATTTT
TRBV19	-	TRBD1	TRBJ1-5	CASIMTGTGDQPQHF	TGTGCCAGTATAATGACCGGGACAGGGGATCAGCCCCAGCATTTT
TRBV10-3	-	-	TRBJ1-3	CAIGEVSSGNTIYF	TGTGCCATTGGAGAGGTTTCCTCTGGAAACACCATATATTTT
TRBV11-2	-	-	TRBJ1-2	CASSPRRERDYGYTF	TGTGCCAGCAGCCCCCGGAGGGAGAGAGACTATGGCTACACCTTC
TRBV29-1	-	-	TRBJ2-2	CSVVPSTGELFF	TGCAGCGTTGTCCCGAGCACCGGGGAGCTGTTTTTT
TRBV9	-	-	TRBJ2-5	CASSFSLGAETQYF	TGTGCCAGCAGCTTCTCGTTGGGGGCGGAGACCCAGTACTTC
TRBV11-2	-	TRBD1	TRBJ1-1	CASSRQGVNTEAFF	TGTGCCAGCAGCCGACAGGGGGTGAACACTGAAGCTTTCTTT
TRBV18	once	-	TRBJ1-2	CASSPREEGGYTF	TGTGCCAGCTCACCTCGGGAGGAGGGTGGCTACACCTTC
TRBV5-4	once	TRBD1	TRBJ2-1	CASSLGWTGNNEQFF	TGTGCCAGCAGCTTGGGTTGGACAGGGAACAATGAGCAGTTCTTC
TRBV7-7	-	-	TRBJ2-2	CATQAESSNTGELFF	TGTGCCACCCAGGCCGAGAGTTCGAACACCGGGGAGCTGTTTTTT
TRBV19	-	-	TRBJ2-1	CASSMGGEQFF	TGTGCCAGTAGTATGGGGGGTGAGCAGTTCTTC
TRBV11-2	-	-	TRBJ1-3	CASSLVGINSGNTIYF	TGTGCCAGCAGCTTAGTCGGTATTAACTCTGGAAACACCATATATTTT
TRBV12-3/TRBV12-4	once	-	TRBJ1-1	CASTHGGTEAFF	TGTGCCAGCACCCATGGGGGGACTGAAGCTTTCTTT
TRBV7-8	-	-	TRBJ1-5	CASSPREGSNQPQHF	TGTGCCAGCAGCCCAAGGGAGGGAAGCAATCAGCCCCAGCATTTT
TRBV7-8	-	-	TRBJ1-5	CASSLPGVNQPQHF	TGTGCCAGCAGCTTACCAGGGGTGAATCAGCCCCAGCATTTT
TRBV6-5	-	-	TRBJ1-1	CASSWGRQPGAFF	TGTGCCAGCAGTTGGGGCCGACAGCCCGGGGCTTTCTTT
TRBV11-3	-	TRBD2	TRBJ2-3	CASSKSGGGPWGTDTQYF	TGTGCCAGCAGTAAAAGCGGGGGCGGACCCTGGGGCACAGATACGCAGTATTTT
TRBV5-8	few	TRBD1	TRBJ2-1	CASSWGQGFNEQFF	TGTGCCAGCAGCTGGGGACAGGGATTCAATGAGCAGTTCTTC
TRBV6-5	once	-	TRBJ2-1	CASSYSALSSYNEQFF	TGTGCCAGCAGTTACTCAGCTTTAAGCTCCTACAATGAGCAGTTCTTC
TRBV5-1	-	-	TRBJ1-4	CASSLAGSEKLFF	TGCGCCAGCAGCTTGGCAGGAAGTGAAAAACTGTTTTTT
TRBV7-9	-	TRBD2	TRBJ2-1	CASSRDYPNEQFF	TGTGCCAGCAGCCGGGACTACCCCAATGAGCAGTTCTTC
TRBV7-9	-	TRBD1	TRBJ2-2	CASSPGTGVGTGELFF	TGTGCCAGCAGCCCAGGGACAGGGGTCGGCACCGGGGAGCTGTTTTTT
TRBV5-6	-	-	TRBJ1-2	CASSGGPQNYGYTF	TGTGCCAGCAGCGGAGGCCCACAGAACTATGGCTACACCTTC
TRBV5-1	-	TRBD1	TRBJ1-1	CASSLEQGITEAFF	TGCGCCAGCAGCTTGGAACAGGGGATCACTGAAGCTTTCTTT
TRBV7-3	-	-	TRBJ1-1	CASSSTPDTEAFF	TGTGCCAGCAGCTCTACTCCGGACACTGAAGCTTTCTTT
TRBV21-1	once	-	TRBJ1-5	CASGFKFSGARNQPQHF	TGTGCCAGCGGATTCAAATTTTCGGGAGCACGCAATCAGCCCCAGCATTTT
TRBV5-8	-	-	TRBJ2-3	CASSPLQETSTDTQYF	TGTGCCAGCAGCCCCCTTCAAGAAACTAGCACAGATACGCAGTATTTT
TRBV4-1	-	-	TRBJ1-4	CASSQEGGVNEKLFF	TGCGCCAGCAGCCAAGAGGGAGGGGTTAACGAAAAACTGTTTTTT
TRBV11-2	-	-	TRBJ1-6	CASSLVAVQSSYNSPLHF	TGTGCCAGCAGTCTAGTGGCAGTCCAGAGCTCCTATAATTCACCCCTCCACTTT
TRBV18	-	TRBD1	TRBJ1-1	CASSPYQGADTEAFF	TGTGCCAGCTCACCCTACCAGGGGGCAGACACTGAAGCTTTCTTT
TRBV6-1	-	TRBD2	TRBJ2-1	CAPSEAGGGRGEQFF	TGTGCCCCCAGTGAAGCTGGGGGGGGGAGGGGTGAGCAGTTCTTC
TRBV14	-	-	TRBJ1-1	CASSEQGITEAFF	TGTGCCAGCAGTGAGCAGGGGATCACTGAAGCTTTCTTT
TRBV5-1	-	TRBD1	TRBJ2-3	CASSPDRGDTTDTQYF	TGCGCCAGCAGCCCGGACAGGGGAGATACCACAGATACGCAGTATTTT
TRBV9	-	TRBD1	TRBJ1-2	CASSARDRASSGYTF	TGTGCCAGCAGCGCCCGGGACAGGGCTTCATCCGGCTACACCTTC
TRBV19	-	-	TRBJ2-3	CASSIGGRGLPFADTQYF	TGTGCCAGTAGTATAGGAGGAAGAGGACTGCCATTCGCAGATACGCAGTATTTT
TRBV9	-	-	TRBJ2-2	CASSATANTGELFF	TGTGCCAGCAGCGCGACAGCGAACACCGGGGAGCTGTTTTTT
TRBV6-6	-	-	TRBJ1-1	CASSYQRNVNTEAFF	TGTGCCAGCAGTTACCAGAGGAACGTGAACACTGAAGCTTTCTTT
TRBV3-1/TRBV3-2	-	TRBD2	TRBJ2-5	CASSLGLAGGGETQYF	TGTGCCAGCAGCCTGGGACTAGCGGGGGGAGGGGAGACCCAGTACTTC
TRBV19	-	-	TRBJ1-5	CASSTEGSQPQHF	TGTGCCAGTAGTACAGAGGGGAGTCAGCCCCAGCATTTT
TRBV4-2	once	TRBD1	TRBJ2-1	CASSLRQGRYNEQFF	TGTGCCAGCAGCCTAAGACAGGGCCGATACAATGAGCAGTTCTTC
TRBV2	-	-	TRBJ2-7	CASISGSYEQYF	TGTGCCAGCATCTCAGGATCCTACGAGCAGTACTTC
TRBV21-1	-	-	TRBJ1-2	CASFYPVGQGRKYGYTF	TGTGCCAGCTTCTATCCAGTCGGGCAGGGAAGGAAATATGGCTACACCTTC
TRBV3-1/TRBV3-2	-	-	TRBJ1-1	CASSQRNTEAFF	TGTGCCAGCAGCCAACGGAACACTGAAGCTTTCTTT
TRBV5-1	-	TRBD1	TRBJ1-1	CATKTTTNRGEAFF	TGCGCCACCAAGACAACGACGAACAGGGGGGAAGCTTTCTTT